This T cell receptor (beta chain) was sequenced in a study of blood T cells in healthy people across ages. Regarding the study as a whole: With donor CMV status unknown, expanded clonotype changes were possibly confounded.

The CDR3 is made up of 13 amino acids. CDR1 and CDR2 (germline): SGHDT, YYEEEE. Trimming pared 2 bases from V and 9 bases from J, leaving 12 bases between. A second about 7 to 12 cycle PCR used barcoded and J-beta primers. With 12 random nucleotides, a template-switch adaptor tagged each individual cDNA molecule. TCRdb re-derived calls from the 5' RACE reads in MiXCR, one entry per CDR3 protein. The data show hundreds of thousands of distinct CDR3 sequences, with 58% seen just once and about two fifths held by the top ten. This clonotype has only a few counts. Its antigen is not identified. PBMCs numbering at least 7 million were isolated per sample.

The chain is built from TRBV5-6 and TRBJ2-1, with D perhaps assigned TRBD1 or TRBD2 (5 bases each). The sample consisted of blood. This TCR came from a man aged 60 to 69 in good health. CDR3 in DNA: TGTGCCAGCAGCTTACGGGACCGTATTGAGCAGTTCTTC. Translating it yields CASSLRDRIEQFF.